This T cell receptor (beta chain) comes out of a study of post-analysis software for immune sequencing data. Whole-study context: Disease trajectories encompassed relapsing-remitting, secondary progressive and progressive-relapsing multiple sclerosis.

Overall study findings and caveats: Five TRBV segments, including TRBV5-6, TRBV5-1 and TRBV20-1, were more frequent in patients than controls.

This CDR3 region has 14 residues. V lost 4 bases and J lost 1, with 10 bases in between. From germline, CDR1 is MNHNY and CDR2 SVGAGI (reference sequence). Carried by the TCR beta cDNA libraries were unique molecular identifiers. MiXCR, applied by TCRdb to the PCR reads, yields one record per CDR3 protein. The table lists 350,000 to 500,000 distinct CDR3 sequences, more than 30% of them singletons. Concerning this clonotype itself: Its antigen is currently unknown.

The source is a girl under 10 years old with multiple sclerosis. V usage is TRBV6-6 and J usage is TRBJ1-1, with D tentatively TRBD1 (6 bases). Sequenced: blood. CDR3 protein: CASSFQTGNTEAFF. Here the CDR3 DNA reads TGTGCCAGCAGTTTCCAGACAGGGAACACTGAAGCTTTCTTT.